The 21 T cell receptor beta chains in this list originate from one sample, sequenced in a study of blood T cell repertoires in COVID-19. Profiled with immunoSEQ multiplex PCR; TCRdb holds only in-frame clones, not every one. The sample shows more than 150,000 clones, roughly nine tenths of them seen only once. The source material was peripheral blood. The receptors originated from a man aged 50 to 59 with acute or convalescent COVID-19.

V gene TRBV5-1 combines with J gene TRBJ1-1; possible D gene TRBD1, 5 bases. V was cut by 0 bases and J by 11 bases, with 14 bases left in between. Germline assignment: CDR1 SGHRS and CDR2 YFSETQ. The CDR3 length is 13 residues. In DNA, the CDR3 is TGCGCCAGCAGCTTGGAGGCAGGGCGTCACGCTTTCTTT. It translates to CASSLEAGRHAFF.

The chain has TRBV19 and TRBJ1-6; a possible D gene is TRBD1 (5 bases). Looked up from germline, CDR1 is LNHDA and CDR2 is SQIVND (reference sequence). Deletions cut 6 bases from V and 14 bases from J, with 20 bases between. The length of the CDR3 is 14 residues. The CDR3, as DNA: TGTGCCAGTAGCCGGGACTCCGCCAGGTCGACCCTCCACTTT. As protein: CASSRDSARSTLHF.

In its sample, this clone was seen many times. The chain is built from TRBV11-2 and TRBJ2-1, with a possible D match to TRBD1 (5 bases). The CDR3 consists of 14 residues. CDR1 is SGHAT and CDR2 is FQNNGV in the germline V gene. Trimming left V 3 bases short and J 4 bases short, with 10 bases between. CDR3 nucleotides: TGTGCCAGCAGCTTCGCCAGGGATTACAATGAGCAGTTCTTC. This translates into CASSFARDYNEQFF.

The V and J genes are TRBV27 and TRBJ1-1; D might be TRBD1 (5 bases). Per germline, CDR1 MNHEY and CDR2 SMNVEV (reference sequence). CDR3 length: 11 amino acids. The V end was cut by 5 bases, the J end by 8 bases, with 9 bases between. CDR3 loop: CASSHKGEAFF. The CDR3 DNA reads as TGTGCCAGCAGTCATAAGGGGGAAGCTTTCTTT.

The chain couples TRBV10-3 to TRBJ1-2, with TRBD1 matching 7 bases. This CDR3 comprises 14 residues. The V segment lost 3 bases and the J segment 2 bases; nucleotides outside the gene matches: 3. CDR1 is ENHRY, CDR2 SYGVKD, per germline. The DNA of the CDR3 is TGTGCCATCAGTGACCAACAGGGGAACTATGGCTACACCTTC. Its translation: CAISDQQGNYGYTF.

The count of this clone is one. The CDR3 DNA sequence: TGTGCCAGCAGTTTAACAGGCCAGGGGGGAAACACCATATATTTT. This gives the protein CASSLTGQGGNTIYF. V usage is TRBV6-6 and J usage is TRBJ1-3; D might be TRBD1 (6 bases). Germline-derived CDR1 and CDR2 are MNHNY and SVGAGI (reference sequence). V was shortened by 4 bases and J by 4 bases, with 14 bases between the two germline ends. The CDR3 extends over 15 amino acids.

This sequence joins TRBV7-2 and TRBJ2-3, with 8 bases identical to TRBD2. Germline values: CDR1 SGHTA, CDR2 FQGNSA. The CDR3 has 14 amino acids. The J segment lost 4 bases and the V segment lost 7 bases, leaving 7 bases of the junction unmatched. CDR3 sequence reads: CASTDRGGSDTQYF. In nucleotides, the CDR3 is TGTGCCAGCACCGATCGGGGGGGATCAGATACGCAGTATTTT.

V is TRBV6-1 and J is TRBJ1-5; no firm D call. The V and J ends lost 10 bases and 5 bases respectively, with 12 bases between them. CDR3 length equals 12 residues. Germline V gives CDR1 MNHNS, CDR2 SASEGT. This CDR3 is CATRREDQPQHF. The CDR3 nucleotides read TGTGCCACCCGCCGGGAGGATCAGCCCCAGCATTTT.

The chain is built from TRBV27 and TRBJ1-1, with 9 bases identical to TRBD1. The V gene end was trimmed by 5 bases and the J gene end by 0 bases; junction bases not matched to a gene: 10. The CDR3 length is 17 residues. Germline lookup yields CDR1 MNHEY and CDR2 SMNVEV (reference sequence). The CDR3 loop is CASSPWTGDSMNTEAFF. CDR3 bases: TGTGCCAGCAGTCCATGGACAGGGGATTCCATGAACACTGAAGCTTTCTTT.

J is TRBJ2-6 and V is TRBV11-3; no definite D call. Germline-derived CDR1 and CDR2 are SGHNT and YENEEA. The ends were cut back, 5 bases at V and 6 bases at J, with 11 bases in the middle. The CDR3 extends over 14 amino acids. The CDR3 loop reads CASSRGGQANVLTF. The CDR3 region has the DNA TGTGCCAGCAGCCGCGGCGGCCAGGCCAACGTCCTGACTTTC.

The J gene is TRBJ1-5, the V gene TRBV28; possibly TRBD1 for D (5 bases). Germline V CDR1 and CDR2: MDHEN, SYDVKM. With 1 base removed from V and 4 bases from J, the gap between germline ends came to 14 bases. This CDR3 spans 16 amino acids. The DNA for the CDR3 is TGTGCCAGCAGTTTATTCGGCAGGGTGTTGAATCAGCCCCAGCATTTT. This codes for CASSLFGRVLNQPQHF.

The genes are TRBV30 and TRBJ1-5; D not certain. Germline assignment: CDR1 GTSNPN and CDR2 SVGIG (reference sequence). The V end was cut by 0 bases, the J end by 1 base, with 4 bases between. This CDR3 region has 13 residues. In DNA form, the CDR3 reads TGTGCCTGGAGTGTCAGGAGCAATCAGCCCCAGCATTTT. Its protein product is CAWSVRSNQPQHF.

V and J are TRBV7-2 and TRBJ2-7; TRBD2 agrees at 9 bases. The J segment lost 2 bases and the V segment lost 1 base, leaving 6 bases of the junction unmatched. The germline V gene encodes CDR1 SGHTA and CDR2 FQGNSA. The CDR3 contains 16 residues. Here the CDR3 DNA reads TGTGCCAGCAGCTTAGGTATGCGGGAGGGCCCCTACGAGCAGTACTTC. The encoded protein is CASSLGMREGPYEQYF.

The chain carries TRBV6-2 or TRBV6-3 and TRBJ1-1; D possibly corresponds to TRBD1 (6 bases). V was trimmed by 5 bases and J by 0 bases, leaving 10 bases between them. The CDR3 is 14 residues long. Germline-derived CDR1 and CDR2 are MNHEY and SVGEGT. DNA of the CDR3: TGTGCCAGCAGTCCAGACAGGTTGAACACTGAAGCTTTCTTT. Residues: CASSPDRLNTEAFF.

The chain carries TRBV27 and TRBJ1-5; D may be TRBD1 (5 bases). The germline V and J ends were trimmed by 2 bases and 2 bases, with 13 bases remaining between them. The CDR3 contains 16 residues. The germline V gene has CDR1 MNHEY and CDR2 SMNVEV (reference sequence). The CDR3 loop reads CASSLISRGGNQPQHF. The CDR3 nucleotides read TGTGCCAGCAGTTTAATCTCAAGGGGCGGCAATCAGCCCCAGCATTTT.

The DNA for the CDR3 is TGTGCCAGCAGTGAAGACAGGGATGTGAACACTGAAGCTTTCTTT. Translated: CASSEDRDVNTEAFF. The chain has TRBV2 and TRBJ1-1; TRBD1 might be the D (6 bases). CDR1 is SNHLY, CDR2 FYNNEI, per germline. The CDR3 covers 15 residues. V lost 1 base and J 0 bases, leaving 9 bases between the germline ends.

This chain connects TRBV6-6 to TRBJ2-7; 9 bases match TRBD1. After removal of 7 bases from V and 5 bases from J, the junction contained 6 bases not matched to a gene. The length of the CDR3 is 13 residues. Looked up from germline, CDR1 is MNHNY and CDR2 is SVGAGI (reference sequence). Here the CDR3 DNA reads TGTGCCAGCACCCGAACAGGGGGCCACGAGCAGTACTTC. Residues: CASTRTGGHEQYF.

The CDR3 coding sequence is TGTGCCAGTAACGAGGCTATGAACACTGAAGCTTTCTTT. It specifies CASNEAMNTEAFF. The V gene is TRBV19, the J gene TRBJ1-1; D gene ambiguous. The CDR3 extends over 13 amino acids. The germline gives CDR1 LNHDA, CDR2 SQIVND (reference sequence). The ends were cut back, 7 bases at V and 0 bases at J, with 9 bases in the middle.

This sequence joins TRBV19 and TRBJ2-2; the match to TRBD1 covers 9 bases. The CDR3 is 16 residues long. Germline V gives CDR1 LNHDA, CDR2 SQIVND (reference sequence). After removal of 5 bases from V and 1 base from J, the junction contained 5 bases not matched to a gene. The CDR3 coding sequence is TGTGCCAGTAGTTCACCGGGACAGGGGAACACCGGGGAGCTGTTTTTT. This encodes CASSSPGQGNTGELFF. Looking up the rest from reference TRBV19 and TRBJ2-2 gives the full variable domain: DGGITQSPKYLFRKEGQNVTLSCEQNLNHDAMYWYRQDPGQGLRLIYYSQIVNDFQKGDIAEGYSVSREKKESFPLTVTSAQKNPTAFYLCASSSPGQGNTGELFFGEGSRLTVL.

J is TRBJ1-6 and V is TRBV30, with a possible D match to TRBD1 (5 bases). The CDR3 loop spans 14 amino acids. Deletions cut 1 base from V and 6 bases from J, with 10 bases between. Per the germline V gene, CDR1 is GTSNPN and CDR2 is SVGIG (reference sequence). This CDR3 is CAWSGGVSNSPLHF. The CDR3 nucleotides are TGTGCCTGGAGTGGGGGGGTCAGTAATTCACCCCTCCACTTT.

The genes are TRBV2 and TRBJ2-7; a possible D gene is TRBD2 (5 bases). The CDR3 is 12 amino acids. Looked up from germline, CDR1 is SNHLY and CDR2 is FYNNEI. The germline V and J ends were trimmed by 6 bases and 4 bases, with 10 bases remaining between them. As DNA, the CDR3 is TGTGCCAGCAGCCTCACTAGTTACGAGCAGTACTTC. This gives the protein CASSLTSYEQYF.